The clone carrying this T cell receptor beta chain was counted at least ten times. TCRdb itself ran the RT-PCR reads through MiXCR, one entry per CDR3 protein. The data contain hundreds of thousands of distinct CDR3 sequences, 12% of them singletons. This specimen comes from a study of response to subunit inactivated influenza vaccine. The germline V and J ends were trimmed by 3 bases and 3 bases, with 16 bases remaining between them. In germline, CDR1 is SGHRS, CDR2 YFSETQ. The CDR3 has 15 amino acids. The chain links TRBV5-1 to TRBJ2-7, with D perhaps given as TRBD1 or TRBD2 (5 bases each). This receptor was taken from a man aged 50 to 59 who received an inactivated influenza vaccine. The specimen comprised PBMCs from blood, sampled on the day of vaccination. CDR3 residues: CASSSTPGRNYEQYF. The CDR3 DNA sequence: TGCGCCAGCAGCTCCACGCCGGGACGGAACTACGAGCAGTACTTC.